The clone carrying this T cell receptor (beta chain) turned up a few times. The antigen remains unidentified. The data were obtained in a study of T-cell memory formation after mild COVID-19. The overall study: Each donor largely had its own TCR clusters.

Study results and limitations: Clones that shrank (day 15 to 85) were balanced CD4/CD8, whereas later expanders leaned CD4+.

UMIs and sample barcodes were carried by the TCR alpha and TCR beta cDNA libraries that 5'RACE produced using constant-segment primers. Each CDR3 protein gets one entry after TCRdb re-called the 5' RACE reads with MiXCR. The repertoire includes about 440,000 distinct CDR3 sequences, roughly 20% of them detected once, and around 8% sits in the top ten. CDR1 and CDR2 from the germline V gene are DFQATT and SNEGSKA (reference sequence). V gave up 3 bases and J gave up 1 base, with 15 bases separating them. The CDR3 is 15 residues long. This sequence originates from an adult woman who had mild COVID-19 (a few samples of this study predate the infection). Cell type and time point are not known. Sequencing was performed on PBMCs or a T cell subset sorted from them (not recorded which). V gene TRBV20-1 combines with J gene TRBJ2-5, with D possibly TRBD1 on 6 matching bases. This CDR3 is CSASSGEKVQETQYF. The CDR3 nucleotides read TGCAGTGCTAGTTCAGGGGAAAAGGTCCAAGAGACCCAGTACTTC.